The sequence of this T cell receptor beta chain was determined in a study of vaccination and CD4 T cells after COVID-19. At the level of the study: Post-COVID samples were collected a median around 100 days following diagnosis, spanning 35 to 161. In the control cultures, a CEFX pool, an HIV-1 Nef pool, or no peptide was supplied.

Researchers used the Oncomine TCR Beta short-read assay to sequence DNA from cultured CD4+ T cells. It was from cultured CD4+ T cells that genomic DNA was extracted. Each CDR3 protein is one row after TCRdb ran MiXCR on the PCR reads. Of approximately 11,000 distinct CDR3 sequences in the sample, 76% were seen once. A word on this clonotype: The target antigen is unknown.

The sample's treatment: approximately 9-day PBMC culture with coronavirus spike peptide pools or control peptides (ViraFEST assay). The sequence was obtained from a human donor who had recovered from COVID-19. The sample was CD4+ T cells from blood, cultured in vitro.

The CDR3 DNA reads as TGTGCCTCCAAAGGCGAGGGAGGCTATGGCTACACCTTC. Its protein product is CASKGEGGYGYTF. The rearrangement uses TRBV6-1 and TRBJ1-2; D is undetermined. V dropped 11 bases and J dropped 4 bases, with 17 bases sitting between them. CDR3 length: 13 amino acids. Germline assignment: CDR1 MNHNS and CDR2 SASEGT.